This entry describes one TCR beta chain. Its antigen is unidentified. TCRdb's copy holds only in-frame clones and misses some; the assay was immunoSEQ multiplex PCR. The sample carries about 2.4 million clones, 90% to 95% recorded once. These data come from a study of shared clonotypes between healthy human individuals. Findings and limits, study-wide: Larger estimated richness was generally recorded for naive subsets relative to memory subsets.

The CDR3 runs 14 residues. Germline CDR1 KGHSH, CDR2 LQKENI. Trimming removed 5 bases at V and 9 bases at J, with 17 bases between. The rearrangement links TRBV18 to TRBJ2-1; a possible D gene is TRBD1 (6 bases). Sequencing used naive CD4+ T cells from PBMCs. Documented subset: CD45RA+ positively selected. The source of this sequence is a man in his late teens or twenties in good health. Some clones in this sample may be carry-over from other donors' samples. The CDR3 region is CASSLTTGFGEQFF. The CDR3 DNA follows: TGTGCCAGCTCATTAACTACAGGGTTCGGTGAGCAGTTCTTC.